Listed below are T cell receptor beta chains from one sample, sequenced in a study of lymphopenia after photon versus proton radiotherapy. Generated by immunoSEQ multiplex PCR, the TCRdb table keeps only in-frame clones and is missing some. Among about 68,000 clones listed, approximately 90% were seen once. This material consisted of peripheral blood, taken from a patient treated with photon-based radiotherapy. Every receptor here comes from a woman between 70 and 85 years old with pancreatic cancer. CDR3s include the opening cysteine and the closing phenylalanine or tryptophan. D genes are given only for firm matches. Rows may omit the clone size; those that give it use once, few, many or a size class.

D,J,V,size,DNA,CDR3
-,TRBJ1-3,TRBV4-3,-,TGCGCCAGCAGCCAAGATATTTTCTCTGGAAACACCATATATTTT,CASSQDIFSGNTIYF
TRBD1,TRBJ2-1,TRBV7-3,-,TGTGCCAGCAGCCGGGACAGCAATGAGCAGTTCTTC,CASSRDSNEQFF
TRBD1,TRBJ2-1,TRBV5-1,-,TGCGCCAGCAGCAGGGACAGGGGAGCCGATGAGCAGTTCTTC,CASSRDRGADEQFF
TRBD1,TRBJ2-2,TRBV10-3,-,TGTGCCATCAGTGACGGGACAGGTCCCGGGGAGCTGTTTTTT,CAISDGTGPGELFF
-,TRBJ1-5,TRBV5-8,-,TGTGCCAGCAGCTCCGAGGGGGGGCAGGCTCAGCCCCAGCATTTT,CASSSEGGQAQPQHF
TRBD1,TRBJ1-1,TRBV18,-,TGTGCCAGCTCTGGACAGGGATCTGGGGACACTGAAGCTTTCTTT,CASSGQGSGDTEAFF
-,TRBJ1-1,TRBV10-3,once,TGTGCCATCAAGCAGGACTTGAACACTGAAGCTTTCTTT,CAIKQDLNTEAFF
-,TRBJ2-1,TRBV5-4,once,TGTGCCAGCAGCTTGAGTGGGCAGGGGAGCTCCTACAATGAGCAGTTCTTC,CASSLSGQGSSYNEQFF
-,TRBJ1-6,TRBV30,-,TGTGCCTGGAGTGCTAATAATTCACCCCTCCACTTT,CAWSANNSPLHF
-,TRBJ2-5,TRBV7-9,-,TGTGCCAGCAGTTCCCGGCCCTCCCTTCAAGAGACCCAGTACTTC,CASSSRPSLQETQYF
-,TRBJ2-6,TRBV4-2,-,TGTGCCAGCAGCCAAGAGGGGCCTGGGGCCAACGTCCTGACTTTC,CASSQEGPGANVLTF
TRBD2,TRBJ2-7,TRBV7-2,few,TGTGCCAGCAGCCCTCCCCCCGGACTAGGCTCCTACGAGCAGTACTTC,CASSPPPGLGSYEQYF
-,TRBJ2-2,TRBV30,-,TGTGCCTGGAGTACCGGGACAAGCGGGGAGCTGTTTTTT,CAWSTGTSGELFF
-,TRBJ2-5,TRBV9,-,TGTGCCAGCAGCGTAGCGATTTCGGCGCTGCAAGAGACCCAGTACTTC,CASSVAISALQETQYF
-,TRBJ1-5,TRBV28,-,TGTGCCAGCAGTTTCTCCAGCTACAATCAGCCCCAGCATTTT,CASSFSSYNQPQHF
-,TRBJ2-7,TRBV6-6,few,TGTGCCAGCAGTCCGAGGAACGAGCAGTACTTC,CASSPRNEQYF
-,TRBJ2-6,TRBV28,-,TGTGCCAGCAGTTTGAGACAGTTACGCTCTGGGGCCAACGTCCTGACTTTC,CASSLRQLRSGANVLTF
TRBD2,TRBJ2-2,TRBV28,-,TGTGCCAGCAGTTTGACGGGGGGGACCGGGGAGCTGTTTTTT,CASSLTGGTGELFF
-,TRBJ2-3,TRBV19,-,TGTGCCAGTAGTACCGGACCCCAGGTAGATACGCAGTATTTT,CASSTGPQVDTQYF
TRBD1,TRBJ1-2,TRBV5-1,-,TGCGCCAGCAGCCCGGGACAGCCTAACTATGGCTACACCTTC,CASSPGQPNYGYTF
TRBD2,TRBJ2-1,TRBV7-2,-,TGTGCCAGCAGCTTACTAGCGGGAAGATACAATGAGCAGTTCTTC,CASSLLAGRYNEQFF
-,TRBJ2-2,TRBV14,-,TGTGCCAGCAGCCAAGAATGGGCGACCGGGGAGCTGTTTTTT,CASSQEWATGELFF
-,TRBJ1-5,TRBV19,few,TGTGCCAGTATCGGCAGAGGCAATCAGCCCCAGCATTTT,CASIGRGNQPQHF
TRBD1,TRBJ2-1,TRBV19,-,TGTGCCAGTACCGGGGAACAGGGGTTTCACGGCGGTGAGCAGTTCTTC,CASTGEQGFHGGEQFF
-,TRBJ2-1,TRBV7-8,-,TGTGCCAGCAGCTTAGTTCGGGAGCAGTTCTTC,CASSLVREQFF
-,TRBJ1-2,TRBV4-1,-,TGCGCCAGCAGCCCCAGACAGGCACTTCGGGACGGCTACACCTTC,CASSPRQALRDGYTF
-,TRBJ1-2,TRBV7-2,-,TGTGCCAGCAGCTTAGCGGGGGCAGGGCCTGGCTACACCTTC,CASSLAGAGPGYTF
TRBD2,TRBJ2-3,TRBV7-2,-,TGTGCCAGCAGACCGGGACTAGCGGAAGAAGGCTGGTATTTT,CASRPGLAEEGWYF
TRBD2,TRBJ2-7,TRBV5-1,-,TGCGCCAGCAGCTTGGAAATAGCGGGGGGCGCCTACGAGCAGTACTTC,CASSLEIAGGAYEQYF
-,TRBJ2-7,TRBV2,once,TGTGCCAGCACGGACAGTAACTACGAGCAGTACTTC,CASTDSNYEQYF
TRBD2,TRBJ2-1,TRBV30,-,TGTGCCTGGAGTGCGGCTAGCGGGGGGAATGTTAGGTTCTTC,CAWSAASGGNVRFF